Included here is one T cell receptor (beta chain) sequence, with context. Antigen specificity is unknown. The sample is drawn from a study of identical twins. CDR1 KGHSH and CDR2 LQKENI come from the germline V gene. The CDR3 runs 14 residues. The V and J ends lost 0 bases and 4 bases respectively, with 9 bases between them. Study-level points and caveats: Fewer insertions characterized abundant cord blood beta clonotypes, whereas memory repertoires showed none. Out-of-frame TCR alpha sharing observed in monozygotic twins exceeded model estimates. Excess sharing by twins proved weaker in beta out-of-frame sequences.

Through template switching, a universal primer site was introduced, and the cDNA contained unique molecular identifiers. One entry per CDR3 protein, called by TCRdb with MiXCR from the 5' RACE reads. The repertoire includes some 1,700,000 distinct CDR3 sequences, around 29% of them detected once, and roughly 0.3% sits in the top ten. The sample taken for sequencing was cord blood. The sequence derives from a newborn girl in good health. The V gene is TRBV18, the J gene TRBJ1-1, with D perhaps TRBD1 (5 bases). DNA of the CDR3: TGTGCCAGCTCACCACCGCAGGGTTTCACTGAAGCTTTCTTT. The encoded protein is CASSPPQGFTEAFF.